The 10 T cell receptor beta chains below come from one sample, sequenced in a study of cytomegalovirus exposure and HLA in healthy donors. Use of 60 Vbeta and 13 Jbeta primers characterized the PCR. Produced via immunoSEQ multiplex PCR; TCRdb's table is partial and in-frame only. The profile shows approximately 190,000 clones, roughly 84% of them singletons. Material: PBMCs. The receptors stem from a woman between 50 and 59 years old in good health and CMV-seropositive.

A note on this clone: Other DNA sequences in this specimen translate into the identical CDR3. The V and J genes are TRBV5-6 and TRBJ1-6, with 8 bases that match TRBD1. Trimming removed 3 bases from V and 13 bases from J; junction bases left unmatched: 12. Per the germline V gene, CDR1 is SGHDT and CDR2 is YYEEEE. The CDR3 loop spans 15 amino acids. The CDR3 bases are TGTGCCAGCAGCTCACTGGACAGGGCCGAGGCCCCCCTCCACTTT. It yields the protein CASSSLDRAEAPLHF.

Written as DNA, the CDR3 is TGTGCCAGCAGCTTACGTCCCAGGGTCAACACTGAAGCTTTCTTT. Protein: CASSLRPRVNTEAFF. The chain links TRBV7-2 to TRBJ1-1, with TRBD1 as a possible D gene (5 bases). The V and J ends lost 2 bases and 2 bases respectively, with 12 bases between them. This CDR3 has 15 amino acids. Germline V gives CDR1 SGHTA, CDR2 FQGNSA. Complete variable domain (other parts from reference TRBV7-2 and TRBJ1-1): GAGVSQSPSNKVTEKGKDVELRCDPISGHTALYWYRQSLGQGLEFLIYFQGNSAPDKSGLPSDRFSAERTGGSVSTLTIQRTQQEDSAVYLCASSLRPRVNTEAFFGQGTRLTVV.

To note about this clone: Other DNA sequences in the same sample also yield this CDR3. The chain carries TRBV6-5 and TRBJ1-2; D unclear. The CDR3 is 13 residues long. Germline values: CDR1 MNHEY, CDR2 SVGAGI. Trimming left V 0 bases short and J 5 bases short, with 7 bases between. The CDR3 DNA reads as TGTGCCAGCAGTTACTCCTCGTCGTATGGCTACACCTTC. It encodes CASSYSSSYGYTF.

The V gene is TRBV10-3, the J gene TRBJ2-5; a possible D gene is TRBD2 (5 bases). The CDR3 spans 15 residues. Per the germline V gene, CDR1 is ENHRY and CDR2 is SYGVKD. Trimming left V 3 bases short and J 2 bases short, with 13 bases between. As DNA, the CDR3 is TGTGCCATCAGTGACCCCATGAGGGAACAAGAGACCCAGTACTTC. Residues: CAISDPMREQETQYF.

The chain uses TRBV5-1 and TRBJ2-3; 13 bases line up with TRBD2. The CDR3 loop spans 15 amino acids. The J segment lost 3 bases and the V segment lost 4 bases, leaving 2 bases of the junction unmatched. Germline lookup yields CDR1 SGHRS and CDR2 YFSETQ. This chain's CDR3 is CASSTSGGDTDTQYF. CDR3 DNA sequence: TGCGCCAGCAGCACTAGCGGGGGGGATACAGATACGCAGTATTTT.

About this clone itself: At one end the junction does not follow the germline gene, possibly because of a read error. This chain connects TRBV28 to TRBJ1-5; D remains ambiguous. This CDR3 is built from 14 residues. Looked up from germline, CDR1 is MDHEN and CDR2 is SYDVKM. The CDR3 loop is CVSSVATRTQPQHF. DNA for the CDR3: TGTGTCAGCAGTGTGGCGACTCGTACTCAGCCCCAGCATTTT.

This sequence joins TRBV5-3 and TRBJ2-1; 9 bases line up with TRBD2. TRBV5-3 is reported as an ORF; its role is uncertain. The J segment lost 7 bases and the V segment lost 8 bases, leaving 7 bases of the junction unmatched. CDR3 length: 13 residues. CDR3: CASSGGGVNEQFF. CDR3 DNA sequence: TGTGCCAGCTCTGGCGGGGGGGTGAATGAGCAGTTCTTC.

The V and J genes are TRBV15 and TRBJ2-7, with 11 positions matching TRBD1. The CDR3 has 16 residues. V was clipped by 5 bases and J by 5 bases; unmatched bases: 11. The germline V gene encodes CDR1 LNHNV and CDR2 YYDKDF (reference sequence). CDR3 DNA: TGTGCCACCAGCGACCGCCGGACAGGGGGCTTCCACGAGCAGTACTTC. Translation: CATSDRRTGGFHEQYF.

The gene calls are TRBV28 and TRBJ2-5; TRBD2 matches at 9 bases. The CDR3 spans 13 residues. J gave up 5 bases and V 10 bases, and 8 bases lay outside the gene matches. Germline CDR1 is MDHEN and CDR2 is SYDVKM. The DNA of the CDR3 is TGTGCCACCGCGGGGGGGCCTGAGGAGACCCAGTACTTC. Translated: CATAGGPEETQYF.

The chain recombines TRBV9 with TRBJ1-1; TRBD1 agrees at 7 bases. The CDR3 runs to 14 residues. The trim removed 5 bases at V and 5 bases at J, leaving 9 bases unmatched. Germline V gene data show CDR1 as SGDLS and CDR2 as YYNGEE. The CDR3 coding sequence is TGTGCCAGCAGTAAAGAACAGGGGAGGACTGAAGCTTTCTTT. It specifies CASSKEQGRTEAFF.